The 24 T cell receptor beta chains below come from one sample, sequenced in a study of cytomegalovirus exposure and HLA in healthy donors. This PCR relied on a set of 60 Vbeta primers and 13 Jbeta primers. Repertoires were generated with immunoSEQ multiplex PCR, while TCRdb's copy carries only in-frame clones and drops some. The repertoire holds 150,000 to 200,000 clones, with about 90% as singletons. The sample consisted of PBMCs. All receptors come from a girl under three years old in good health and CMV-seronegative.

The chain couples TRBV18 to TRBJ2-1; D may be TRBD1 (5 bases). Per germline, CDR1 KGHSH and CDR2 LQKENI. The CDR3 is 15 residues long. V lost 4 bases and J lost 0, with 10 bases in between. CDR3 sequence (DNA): TGTGCCAGCTCACAGGGGTTGAGCTCCTACAATGAGCAGTTCTTC. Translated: CASSQGLSSYNEQFF.

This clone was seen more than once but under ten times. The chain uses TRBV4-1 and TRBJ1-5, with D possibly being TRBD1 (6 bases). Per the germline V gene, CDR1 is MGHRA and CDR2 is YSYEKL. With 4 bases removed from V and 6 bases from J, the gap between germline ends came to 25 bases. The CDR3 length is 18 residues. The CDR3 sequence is CASSPAELRGKERQPQHF. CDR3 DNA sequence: TGCGCCAGCAGCCCGGCTGAACTCAGGGGAAAGGAGCGTCAGCCCCAGCATTTT.

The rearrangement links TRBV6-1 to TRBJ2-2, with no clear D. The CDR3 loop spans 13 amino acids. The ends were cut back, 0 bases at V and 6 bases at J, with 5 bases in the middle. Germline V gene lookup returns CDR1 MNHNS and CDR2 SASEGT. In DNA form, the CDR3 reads TGTGCCAGCAGTGAAGCCCGGGCCGGGGAGCTGTTTTTT. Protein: CASSEARAGELFF.

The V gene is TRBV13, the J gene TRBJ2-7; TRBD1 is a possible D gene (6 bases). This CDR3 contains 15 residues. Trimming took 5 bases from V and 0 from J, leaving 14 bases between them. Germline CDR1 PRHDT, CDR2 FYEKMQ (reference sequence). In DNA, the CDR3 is TGTGCCAGCAGCCAACCCCCGGGACACTCCTACGAGCAGTACTTC. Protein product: CASSQPPGHSYEQYF.

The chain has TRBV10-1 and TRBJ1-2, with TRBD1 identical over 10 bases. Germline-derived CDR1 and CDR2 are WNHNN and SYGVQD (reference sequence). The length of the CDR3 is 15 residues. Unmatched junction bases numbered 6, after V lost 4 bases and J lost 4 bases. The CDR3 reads CASSAGTGEIYGYTF. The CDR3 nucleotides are TGCGCCAGCAGTGCGGGGACAGGGGAGATCTATGGCTACACCTTC.

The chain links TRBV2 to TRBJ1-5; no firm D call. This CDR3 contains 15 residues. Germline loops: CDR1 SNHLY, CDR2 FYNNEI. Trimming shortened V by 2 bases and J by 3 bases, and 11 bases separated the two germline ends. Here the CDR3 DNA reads TGTGCCAGCAGTGAAAGGCTGAGGGCCAATCAGCCCCAGCATTTT. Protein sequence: CASSERLRANQPQHF.

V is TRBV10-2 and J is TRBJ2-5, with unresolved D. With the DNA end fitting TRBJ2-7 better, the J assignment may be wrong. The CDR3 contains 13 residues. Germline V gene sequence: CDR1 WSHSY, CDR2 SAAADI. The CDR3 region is CASRATTSYEQYF. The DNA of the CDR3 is TGCGCCAGCAGAGCTACCACCTCCTACGAGCAGTACTTC.

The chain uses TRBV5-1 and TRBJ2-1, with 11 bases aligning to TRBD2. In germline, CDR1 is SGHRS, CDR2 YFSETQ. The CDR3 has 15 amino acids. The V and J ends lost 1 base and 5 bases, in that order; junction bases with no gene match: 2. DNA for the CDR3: TGCGCCAGCAGCTTGACTAGCGGGGGAAACAATGAGCAGTTCTTC. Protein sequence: CASSLTSGGNNEQFF.

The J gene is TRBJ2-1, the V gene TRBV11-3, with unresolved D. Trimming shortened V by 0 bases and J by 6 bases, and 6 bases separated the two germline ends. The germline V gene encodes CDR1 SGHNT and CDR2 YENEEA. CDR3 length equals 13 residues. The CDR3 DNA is TGTGCCAGCAGCTTAGATCCTAGCAATGAGCAGTTCTTC. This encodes CASSLDPSNEQFF. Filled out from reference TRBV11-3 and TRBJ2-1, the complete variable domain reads EAGVVQSPRYKIIEKKQPVAFWCNPISGHNTLYWYLQNLGQGPELLIRYENEEAVDDSQLPKDRFSAERLKGVDSTLKIQPAELGDSAVYLCASSLDPSNEQFFGPGTRLTVL.

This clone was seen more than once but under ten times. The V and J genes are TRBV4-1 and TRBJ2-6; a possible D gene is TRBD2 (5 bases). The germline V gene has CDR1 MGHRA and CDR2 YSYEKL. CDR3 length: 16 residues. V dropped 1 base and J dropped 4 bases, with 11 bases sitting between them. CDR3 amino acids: CASSQGGATGANVLTF. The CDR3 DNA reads TGCGCCAGCAGCCAAGGGGGAGCTACAGGGGCCAACGTCCTGACTTTC.

This chain's CDR3 is CASSLSAGAPEQFF. The CDR3 DNA reads as TGTGCCAGCAGCCTCTCAGCGGGGGCCCCGGAGCAGTTCTTC. This chain connects TRBV11-2 to TRBJ2-1, with TRBD2 matching 8 bases. This CDR3 has 14 amino acids. Germline-derived CDR1 and CDR2 are SGHAT and FQNNGV. J was trimmed by 10 bases and V by 5 bases; bases with no gene match: 10.

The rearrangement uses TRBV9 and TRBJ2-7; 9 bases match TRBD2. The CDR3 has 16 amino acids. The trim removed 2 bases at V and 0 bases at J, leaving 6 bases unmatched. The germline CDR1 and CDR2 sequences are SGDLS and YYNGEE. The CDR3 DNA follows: TGTGCCAGCAGCGTTGATGCGGGGGGGAGCTCCTACGAGCAGTACTTC. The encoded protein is CASSVDAGGSSYEQYF. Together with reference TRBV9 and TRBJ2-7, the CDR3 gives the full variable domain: DSGVTQTPKHLITATGQRVTLRCSPRSGDLSVYWYQQSLDQGLQFLIQYYNGEERAKGNILERFSAQQFPDLHSELNLSSLELGDSALYFCASSVDAGGSSYEQYFGPGTRLTVT.

CDR3 in DNA: TGCAGCGTTGAGCAGGTACGGGGGGCCATCAATGAGCAGTTCTTC. Translation: CSVEQVRGAINEQFF. The chain carries TRBV29-1 and TRBJ2-1; the D gene is possibly TRBD2 (7 bases). The CDR3 length is 15 residues. Trimming shortened V by 3 bases and J by 6 bases, and 18 bases separated the two germline ends. CDR1 is SQVTM, CDR2 ANQGSEA, per germline.

CDR3 nucleotide sequence: TGTGCCTGGAGTGGGACAGGGGGCTCTTTGGATGGCTACACCTTC. Protein sequence: CAWSGTGGSLDGYTF. The chain is built from TRBV30 and TRBJ1-2; 11 bases fit TRBD1. This CDR3 has 15 amino acids. Unmatched junction bases numbered 7, after V lost 1 base and J lost 6 bases. Looked up from germline, CDR1 is GTSNPN and CDR2 is SVGIG (reference sequence). The complete variable domain, with remaining parts taken from reference TRBV30 and TRBJ1-2, reads SQTIHQWPATLVQPVGSPLSLECTVEGTSNPNLYWYRQAAGRGLQLLFYSVGIGQISSEVPQNLSASRPQDRQFILSSKKLLLSDSGFYLCAWSGTGGSLDGYTFGSGTRLTVV.

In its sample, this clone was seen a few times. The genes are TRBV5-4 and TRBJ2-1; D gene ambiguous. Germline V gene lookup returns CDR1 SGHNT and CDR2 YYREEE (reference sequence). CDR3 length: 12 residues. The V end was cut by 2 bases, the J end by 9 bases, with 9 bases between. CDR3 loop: CASSFPLSEQFF. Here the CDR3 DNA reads TGTGCCAGCAGCTTCCCGCTGAGTGAGCAGTTCTTC.

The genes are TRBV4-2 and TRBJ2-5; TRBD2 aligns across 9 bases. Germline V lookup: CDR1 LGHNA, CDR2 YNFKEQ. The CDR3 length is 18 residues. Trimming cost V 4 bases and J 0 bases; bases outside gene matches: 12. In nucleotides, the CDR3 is TGTGCCAGCAGCCTTGAAGGGACTAGCATCATGTACCAAGAGACCCAGTACTTC. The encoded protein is CASSLEGTSIMYQETQYF.

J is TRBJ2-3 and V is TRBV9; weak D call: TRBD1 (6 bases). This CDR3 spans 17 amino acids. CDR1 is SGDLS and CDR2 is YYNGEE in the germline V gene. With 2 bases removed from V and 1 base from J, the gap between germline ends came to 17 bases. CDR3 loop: CASSVPVDGGGTDTQYF. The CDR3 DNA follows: TGTGCCAGCAGCGTCCCTGTGGATGGGGGCGGCACAGATACGCAGTATTTT. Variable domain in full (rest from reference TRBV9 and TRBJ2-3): DSGVTQTPKHLITATGQRVTLRCSPRSGDLSVYWYQQSLDQGLQFLIQYYNGEERAKGNILERFSAQQFPDLHSELNLSSLELGDSALYFCASSVPVDGGGTDTQYFGPGTRLTVL.

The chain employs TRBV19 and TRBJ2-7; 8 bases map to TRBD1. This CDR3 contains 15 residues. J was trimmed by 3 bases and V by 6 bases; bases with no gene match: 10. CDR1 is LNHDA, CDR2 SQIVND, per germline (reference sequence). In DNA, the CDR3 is TGTGCCAGTAGAACTAGGACAGGGAAAAGCTACGAGCAGTACTTC. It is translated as CASRTRTGKSYEQYF. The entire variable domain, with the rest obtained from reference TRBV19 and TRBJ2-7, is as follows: DGGITQSPKYLFRKEGQNVTLSCEQNLNHDAMYWYRQDPGQGLRLIYYSQIVNDFQKGDIAEGYSVSREKKESFPLTVTSAQKNPTAFYLCASRTRTGKSYEQYFGPGTRLTVT.

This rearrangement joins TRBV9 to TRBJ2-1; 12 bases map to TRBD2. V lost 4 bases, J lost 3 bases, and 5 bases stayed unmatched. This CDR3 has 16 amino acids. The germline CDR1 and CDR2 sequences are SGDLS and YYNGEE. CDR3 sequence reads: CASSPLAGGLYNEQFF. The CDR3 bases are TGTGCCAGCAGCCCCCTAGCGGGGGGGCTCTACAATGAGCAGTTCTTC.

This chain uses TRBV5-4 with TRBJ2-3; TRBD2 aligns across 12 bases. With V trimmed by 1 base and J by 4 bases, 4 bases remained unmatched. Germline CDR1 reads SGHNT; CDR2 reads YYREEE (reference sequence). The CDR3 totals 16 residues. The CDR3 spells CASSLRLAGGSDTQYF. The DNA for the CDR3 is TGTGCCAGCAGCTTGAGGCTAGCGGGAGGGTCAGATACGCAGTATTTT.

As DNA, the CDR3 is TGTGCCAGCAACCTTCCCCACTCCGCACCAGATACGCAGTATTTT. Protein product: CASNLPHSAPDTQYF. The chain links TRBV6-4 to TRBJ2-3; D is uncertain. Looked up from germline, CDR1 is MRHNA and CDR2 is SNTAGT. The CDR3 consists of 15 residues. V was trimmed by 7 bases and J by 4 bases, leaving 18 bases between them.

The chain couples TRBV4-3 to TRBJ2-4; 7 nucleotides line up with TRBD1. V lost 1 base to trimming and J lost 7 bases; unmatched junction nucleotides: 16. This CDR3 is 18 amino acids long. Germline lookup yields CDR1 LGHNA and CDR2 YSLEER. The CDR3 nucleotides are TGCGCCAGCAGCCAAGGGACAAGGGCTGGGACAGCATCCAACATTCAGTACTTC. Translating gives CASSQGTRAGTASNIQYF.

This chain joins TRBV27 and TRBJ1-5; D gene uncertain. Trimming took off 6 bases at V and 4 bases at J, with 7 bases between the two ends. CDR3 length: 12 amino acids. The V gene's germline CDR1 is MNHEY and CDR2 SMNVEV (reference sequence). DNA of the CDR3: TGTGCCAGCAGATCACTTAATCAGCCCCAGCATTTT. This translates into CASRSLNQPQHF.

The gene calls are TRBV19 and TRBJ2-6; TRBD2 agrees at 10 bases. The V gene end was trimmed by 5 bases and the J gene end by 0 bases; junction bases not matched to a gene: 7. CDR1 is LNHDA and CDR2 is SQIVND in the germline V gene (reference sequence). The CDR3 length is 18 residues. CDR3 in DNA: TGTGCCAGTAGTTTGCCTAGCGGGAGTAACTCTGGGGCCAACGTCCTGACTTTC. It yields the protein CASSLPSGSNSGANVLTF.